The 19 T cell receptor beta chains presented below share a single source sample, sequenced in a study of spatial heterogeneity in lung cancer. Study-level points and caveats: Mutation counts in tumors were tracked by counts of expanded intratumoral alpha and beta TCRs.

The antigens these receptors bind are not known. As for time point: sample taken at primary tumor resection. TCRdb processed the 5' RACE reads anew with MiXCR; each CDR3 protein has one entry. The sample shows about 100,000 distinct CDR3 sequences, 4% to 4.5% of them seen only once. The input for sequencing was lung tumor tissue, taken at surgery. The origin of the receptors is a male donor with early-stage non-small cell lung cancer.

The sample holds many counts of this clonotype. The chain recombines TRBV5-1 with TRBJ2-7; D ambiguous. Germline CDR1 is SGHRS and CDR2 is YFSETQ. Trimming shortened V by 0 bases and J by 3 bases, and 7 bases separated the two germline ends. This CDR3 spans 13 amino acids. For the CDR3, the DNA is TGCGCCAGCAGCTTGGGGCAAGACTACGAGCAGTACTTC. This sequence encodes CASSLGQDYEQYF. Using reference TRBV5-1 and TRBJ2-7 for the parts outside the CDR3, the full variable domain is KAGVTQTPRYLIKTRGQQVTLSCSPISGHRSVSWYQQTPGQGLQFLFEYFSETQRNKGNFPGRFSGRQFSNSRSEMNVSTLELGDSALYLCASSLGQDYEQYFGPGTRLTVT.

This clonotype was seen at least ten times. The V gene is TRBV6-2 or TRBV6-3, the J gene TRBJ2-7; 8 bases are a match to TRBD1. The CDR3 loop spans 14 amino acids. The J segment lost 2 bases and the V segment lost 4 bases, leaving 4 bases of the junction unmatched. Germline CDR1 reads MNHEY; CDR2 reads SVGEGT. CDR3 in amino acids: CASSLTGAAYEQYF. The CDR3 bases are TGTGCCAGCAGTTTGACAGGGGCAGCCTACGAGCAGTACTTC.

This clonotype was picked up many times. The chain uses TRBV10-3 and TRBJ2-7, with D possibly matching TRBD2 (5 bases). The V gene lost 3 bases and the J gene lost 3 bases, with 18 bases spanning the gap. The CDR3 contains 16 residues. The germline V gene has CDR1 ENHRY and CDR2 SYGVKD. CDR3 loop: CAISDARLPGDYEQYF. The CDR3 nucleotides read TGTGCCATCAGTGATGCTCGGCTCCCCGGGGACTACGAGCAGTACTTC.

The chain combines TRBV6-6 with TRBJ2-1, with 12 bases lining up with TRBD2. The trim removed 5 bases at V and 2 bases at J, leaving 4 bases unmatched. In germline, CDR1 is MNHNY, CDR2 SVGAGI (reference sequence). The CDR3 extends over 16 amino acids. The CDR3 region has the DNA TGTGCCAGCAGTGAGGCTAGCGGGAGGGCCTACAATGAGCAGTTCTTC. Its protein is CASSEASGRAYNEQFF.

This clonotype was counted ten times or more. The V gene is TRBV20-1, the J gene TRBJ1-5, with D possibly being TRBD1 (6 bases). The V end lost 0 bases, the J end lost 2 bases, and 11 bases lay between the germline ends. Germline V gene data show CDR1 as DFQATT and CDR2 as SNEGSKA (reference sequence). The CDR3 is 15 amino acids. CDR3 protein: CSARDWAGGNQPQHF. CDR3 sequence (DNA): TGCAGTGCTAGAGATTGGGCAGGGGGCAATCAGCCCCAGCATTTT.

Many counts were recorded for this clonotype. The chain couples TRBV12-3 or TRBV12-4 to TRBJ1-5, with D unclear. Trimming pared 5 bases from V and 8 bases from J, leaving 16 bases between. This CDR3 spans 14 amino acids. CDR3 protein: CASSLRAPLEPQHF. The CDR3 coding sequence is TGTGCCAGCAGTCTCCGGGCCCCGCTGGAGCCCCAGCATTTT.

This clonotype came up many times. The chain uses TRBV28 and TRBJ2-7, with D uncertain. Per the germline V gene, CDR1 is MDHEN and CDR2 is SYDVKM. Trimming cost V 6 bases and J 0 bases, with 12 bases left between them. This CDR3 comprises 14 residues. The CDR3 region has the DNA TGTGCCAGCAGAAGAAATACCATCTCCTACGAGCAGTACTTC. This encodes CASRRNTISYEQYF.

This clonotype was picked up many times. The chain joins TRBV28 to TRBJ1-1; TRBD1 is a possible D gene (5 bases). The V end lost 5 bases, the J end lost 6 bases, and 13 bases lay between the germline ends. The V gene's germline CDR1 is MDHEN and CDR2 SYDVKM. The CDR3 totals 13 residues. This CDR3 is CASSLRGWAEAFF. The CDR3, as DNA: TGTGCCAGCAGTCTGCGGGGGTGGGCTGAAGCTTTCTTT.

The table lists this clonotype with many counts. CDR3 residues: CSVVILGTQYF. As DNA, the CDR3 is TGCAGCGTTGTTATCCTGGGTACGCAGTATTTT. The chain couples TRBV29-1 to TRBJ2-3; D not certain. Germline assignment: CDR1 SQVTM and CDR2 ANQGSEA. The CDR3 runs to 11 residues. V dropped 4 bases and J dropped 8 bases, with 10 bases sitting between them.

This clonotype was seen many times. One junction end disagrees with the germline gene, perhaps due to a read error. V is TRBV4-2 and J is TRBJ2-2, with a tentative D call TRBD2 (5 bases). From germline, CDR1 is LGHNA and CDR2 YNFKEQ. The CDR3 runs to 18 residues. Here the CDR3 DNA reads TGTGCCAGCAGCGAAGACTTACGAATGGCGGGTTTTGCCGGGGAGCTGTTTTTT. It translates to CASSEDLRMAGFAGELFF.

This clonotype has ten or more counts. The J gene is TRBJ2-1, the V gene TRBV6-1; 7 bases line up with TRBD2. The CDR3 consists of 16 residues. After removal of 2 bases from V and 3 bases from J, the junction contained 7 bases not matched to a gene. CDR1 and CDR2 (germline): MNHNS, SASEGT. The CDR3 coding sequence is TGTGCCAGCAGTGAATGGGGGGGAGGGATCTACAATGAGCAGTTCTTC. As protein: CASSEWGGGIYNEQFF.

In its sample, this clonotype was seen many times. V gene TRBV24-1 combines with J gene TRBJ2-3; D not resolved. This CDR3 is 12 amino acids long. Trimming shortened V by 6 bases and J by 0 bases, and 3 bases separated the two germline ends. Germline V gene data show CDR1 as KGHDR and CDR2 as SFDVKD. For the CDR3, the DNA is TGTGCCACCAGTTGGAGCACAGATACGCAGTATTTT. This sequence encodes CATSWSTDTQYF.

The sample holds many counts of this clonotype. The V gene is TRBV6-2 or TRBV6-3, the J gene TRBJ2-3; 8 bases match TRBD2. CDR1 and CDR2 (germline): MNHEY, SVGEGT. The V gene end was trimmed by 5 bases and the J gene end by 6 bases; junction bases not matched to a gene: 7. This CDR3 has 14 residues. The CDR3 region is CASSRAGVLDTQYF. Written as DNA, the CDR3 is TGTGCCAGCAGTCGAGCGGGAGTTTTGGATACGCAGTATTTT.

This clonotype appeared a few times. V is TRBV4-1 and J is TRBJ1-5, with a possible D match to TRBD1 (5 bases). The V end lost 5 bases, the J end lost 3 bases, and 17 bases lay between the germline ends. The CDR3 has 16 residues. CDR1 and CDR2 (germline): MGHRA, YSYEKL. The chain's CDR3 is CASSFRDGSSNQPQHF. The CDR3 DNA reads TGCGCCAGCAGCTTTCGGGACGGCTCTTCCAATCAGCCCCAGCATTTT.

This clonotype appeared a few times. The V gene is TRBV4-1, the J gene TRBJ2-5, with D uncertain. Germline V CDR1 and CDR2: MGHRA, YSYEKL. Deletions cut 4 bases from V and 2 bases from J, with 11 bases between. The CDR3 runs 14 residues. The CDR3 protein is CASSPSRRQETQYF. The CDR3 DNA follows: TGCGCCAGCAGCCCGTCTCGGAGACAAGAGACCCAGTACTTC.

This clonotype was counted many times. The chain uses TRBV5-6 and TRBJ2-3; 8 positions agree with TRBD1. Germline CDR1 and CDR2: SGHDT and YYEEEE. The CDR3 runs to 18 residues. V was clipped by 5 bases and J by 3 bases; unmatched bases: 17. The CDR3 spells CASRSLTLQGALTDTQYF. CDR3 DNA sequence: TGTGCCAGCAGGTCTTTAACGCTCCAGGGGGCGCTTACAGATACGCAGTATTTT. The variable domain in full, completed from reference TRBV5-6 and TRBJ2-3, reads DAGVTQSPTHLIKTRGQQVTLRCSPKSGHDTVSWYQQALGQGPQFIFQYYEEEERQRGNFPDRFSGHQFPNYSSELNVNALLLGDSALYLCASRSLTLQGALTDTQYFGPGTRLTVL.

This clonotype came up many times. This sequence joins TRBV28 and TRBJ2-2; 7 bases map to TRBD2. The CDR3 sequence is 16 residues long. The V segment lost 9 bases and the J segment 2 bases; nucleotides outside the gene matches: 12. Germline CDR1 reads MDHEN; CDR2 reads SYDVKM. This chain's CDR3 is CASNGRLYTNTGELFF. CDR3 coding DNA: TGTGCCAGTAACGGGAGGCTTTATACTAACACCGGGGAGCTGTTTTTT.

The rearrangement links TRBV6-2 or TRBV6-3 to TRBJ2-3; 9 bases match TRBD2. CDR1 MNHEY and CDR2 SVGEGT come from the germline V gene. The length of the CDR3 is 14 residues. J lost 2 bases, V lost 7 bases, and 4 bases had no gene match. In DNA, the CDR3 is TGTGCCAGCACCTGGACTAGCGCCACAGATACGCAGTATTTT. It codes for CASTWTSATDTQYF.

The chain combines TRBV20-1 with TRBJ2-1; the match to TRBD2 covers 11 bases. V gave up 3 bases and J gave up 5 bases; unmatched junction bases: 6. Per the germline V gene, CDR1 is DFQATT and CDR2 is SNEGSKA (reference sequence). The CDR3 runs 15 residues. CDR3 nucleotides: TGCAGTGCTAGGGGTCCGGGACTAGCGGACAATGAGCAGTTCTTC. Translation: CSARGPGLADNEQFF.